These 14 T cell receptor beta chains were all obtained from the same sample, sequenced in a study of T cell repertoires in cytomegalovirus infection. TCRdb analysed the reads with MiXCR anew, one entry per CDR3 protein. This table holds around 450,000 distinct CDR3 sequences, around 11% found once. Sequenced: PBMCs. The receptors were gathered from a human donor in good health (CMV status not recorded). Some clones in this sample may be carry-over from other donors' samples.

This clonotype was seen many times. V gene TRBV19 combines with J gene TRBJ2-7; TRBD1 might be the D (5 bases). The CDR3 is 14 amino acids. Germline CDR1 LNHDA, CDR2 SQIVND (reference sequence). With 5 bases removed from V and 5 bases from J, the gap between germline ends came to 16 bases. The CDR3 DNA follows: TGTGCCAGTAGTCTTTCAGGAGACAGCCACGAGCAGTACTTC. Translated: CASSLSGDSHEQYF.

This clonotype was found a few times. The genes are TRBV20-1 and TRBJ2-5; 8 bases agree with TRBD2. CDR1 is DFQATT, CDR2 SNEGSKA, per germline (reference sequence). V lost 5 bases to trimming and J lost 4 bases; unmatched junction nucleotides: 12. The CDR3 spans 15 residues. The DNA of the CDR3 is TGCAGTGCTCCGGCGGGTAGCGGGACCGGAGAGACCCAGTACTTC. Protein sequence: CSAPAGSGTGETQYF.

This clonotype was recorded at least ten times. The J gene is TRBJ2-7, the V gene TRBV6-5, with D perhaps being TRBD1 or TRBD2 (5 bases each). The CDR3 totals 14 residues. The V end lost 2 bases, the J end lost 1 base, and 9 bases lay between the germline ends. Germline values: CDR1 MNHEY, CDR2 SVGAGI. The CDR3 DNA is TGTGCCAGCAGTTACAGGGGACGGTCCTACGAGCAGTACTTC. Amino acid sequence: CASSYRGRSYEQYF.

This clonotype was seen repeatedly, ten times or more. The chain has TRBV20-1 and TRBJ2-3; the D call may be TRBD1 or TRBD2 (6 bases each). Per germline, CDR1 DFQATT and CDR2 SNEGSKA (reference sequence). V was shortened by 3 bases and J by 7 bases, with 23 bases between the two germline ends. The CDR3 loop spans 16 amino acids. The CDR3 DNA reads as TGCAGTGCTAGTCCCCTGAGGGGGGTGAGTTTTAATACGCAGTATTTT. It encodes CSASPLRGVSFNTQYF.

This clonotype was seen at least ten times. The chain is built from TRBV19 and TRBJ2-7; 11 nucleotides line up with TRBD2. This CDR3 is 15 amino acids long. CDR1 and CDR2 (germline): LNHDA, SQIVND (reference sequence). Trimming took 5 bases from V and 6 from J; bases not matched to a gene: 9. The CDR3 is CASSFTSGSPVEQYF. CDR3 DNA sequence: TGTGCCAGTAGTTTTACTAGCGGGAGTCCCGTCGAGCAGTACTTC.

Ten or more counts support this clonotype. The rearrangement uses TRBV19 and TRBJ2-2; D is unresolved. This CDR3 is built from 12 residues. The V end lost 6 bases, the J end lost 5 bases, and 7 bases lay between the germline ends. Germline V gene sequence: CDR1 LNHDA, CDR2 SQIVND (reference sequence). The CDR3 here is CASRLGTGELFF. The CDR3 DNA reads TGTGCCAGTAGACTGGGGACCGGGGAGCTGTTTTTT.

The chain is built from TRBV5-1 and TRBJ1-3, with D possibly being TRBD1 (5 bases). The CDR3 consists of 17 residues. V gave up 4 bases and J gave up 1 base, with 18 bases separating them. Germline assignment: CDR1 SGHRS and CDR2 YFSETQ. The CDR3 bases are TGCGCCAGCAGCCCAACTTCCAGGGTAACATCTGGAAACACCATATATTTT. Amino acid sequence: CASSPTSRVTSGNTIYF.

At least ten counts were recorded for this clonotype. This chain connects TRBV5-1 to TRBJ2-1; D perhaps matches TRBD2 (7 bases). The CDR3 is 18 residues long. The germline V gene encodes CDR1 SGHRS and CDR2 YFSETQ. V gave up 1 base and J gave up 5 bases, with 22 bases separating them. Here the CDR3 DNA reads TGCGCCAGCAGCTTGCGGGGGGCGGGAAGGAGTTCCGACAATGAGCAGTTCTTC. Protein sequence: CASSLRGAGRSSDNEQFF. The variable domain in full, with the rest retrieved from reference TRBV5-1 and TRBJ2-1, is KAGVTQTPRYLIKTRGQQVTLSCSPISGHRSVSWYQQTPGQGLQFLFEYFSETQRNKGNFPGRFSGRQFSNSRSEMNVSTLELGDSALYLCASSLRGAGRSSDNEQFFGPGTRLTVL.

There are many counts of this clonotype. The J gene is TRBJ2-5, the V gene TRBV7-9; TRBD2 is a possible D gene (5 bases). This CDR3 has 12 residues. Germline V gene sequence: CDR1 SEHNR, CDR2 FQNEAQ (reference sequence). V was pared by 5 bases and J by 9 bases, with 13 bases between. The CDR3 spells CASSATGLSQYF. CDR3 in DNA: TGTGCCAGCAGCGCGACCGGACTCTCCCAGTACTTC.

This clonotype was seen repeatedly, ten times or more. This chain uses TRBV3-1 with TRBJ1-5; D possibly corresponds to TRBD1 (5 bases). With 4 bases removed from V and 3 bases from J, the gap between germline ends came to 10 bases. CDR1 LGHDT and CDR2 YNNKEL come from the germline V gene (reference sequence). The CDR3 consists of 14 residues. The CDR3 DNA follows: TGTGCCAGCAGCCCGCGACAGACCAATCAGCCCCAGCATTTT. Residues: CASSPRQTNQPQHF. Drawing the rest from reference TRBV3-1 and TRBJ1-5, the complete variable domain is DTAVSQTPKYLVTQMGNDKSIKCEQNLGHDTMYWYKQDSKKFLKIMFSYNNKELIINETVPNRFSPKSPDKAHLNLHINSLELGDSAVYFCASSPRQTNQPQHFGDGTRLSIL.

This clonotype appeared many times. The CDR3 DNA is TGTGCCAGCAGCCGGACCAGGGATCAGCCCCAGCATTTT. Its translation is CASSRTRDQPQHF. The chain recombines TRBV11-2 with TRBJ1-5; D may be TRBD1 (5 bases). CDR3 length: 13 amino acids. Trimming took 5 bases from V and 5 from J, leaving 10 bases between them. Germline V gene data show CDR1 as SGHAT and CDR2 as FQNNGV.

The rearrangement uses TRBV29-1 and TRBJ2-3; D is unclear. Per the germline V gene, CDR1 is SQVTM and CDR2 is ANQGSEA. This CDR3 comprises 13 residues. The V and J ends lost 4 bases and 2 bases respectively, with 10 bases between them. The CDR3 DNA reads TGCAGCGTTGCGGGCAGTCACACAGATACGCAGTATTTT. Translating gives CSVAGSHTDTQYF.

This clonotype occurred many times. V usage is TRBV7-8 and J usage is TRBJ2-3, with D maybe TRBD1 (6 bases). Trimming removed 5 bases at V and 3 bases at J, with 18 bases between. This CDR3 comprises 16 residues. Germline V gives CDR1 SGHVS, CDR2 FQNEAQ. CDR3 sequence: CASSPTPQGITDTQYF. The CDR3 coding sequence is TGTGCCAGCAGCCCGACCCCCCAGGGGATAACAGATACGCAGTATTTT.

The chain has TRBV7-9 and TRBJ1-5; no clear D gene. The ends were cut back, 4 bases at V and 4 bases at J, with 11 bases in the middle. Looked up from germline, CDR1 is SEHNR and CDR2 is FQNEAQ (reference sequence). This CDR3 has 14 amino acids. The DNA for the CDR3 is TGTGCCAGCAGCTCAGACATATCAAATCAGCCCCAGCATTTT. This sequence encodes CASSSDISNQPQHF.